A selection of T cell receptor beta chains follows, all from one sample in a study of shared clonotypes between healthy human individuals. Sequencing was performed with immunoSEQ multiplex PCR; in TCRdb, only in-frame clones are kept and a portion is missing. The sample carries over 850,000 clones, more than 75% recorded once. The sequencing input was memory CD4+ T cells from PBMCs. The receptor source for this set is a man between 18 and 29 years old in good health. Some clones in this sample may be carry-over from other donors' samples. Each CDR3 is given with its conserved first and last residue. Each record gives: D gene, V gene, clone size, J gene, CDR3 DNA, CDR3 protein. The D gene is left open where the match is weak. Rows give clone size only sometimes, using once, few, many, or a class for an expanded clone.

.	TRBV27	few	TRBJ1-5	TGTGCCAGCAGTTTCGGGCTGGGGCCCCAGCATTTT	CASSFGLGPQHF
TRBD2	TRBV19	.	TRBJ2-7	TGTGCCAGTAGTCTCACCGGGACTAGTATGGGGGGCGAGCAGTACTTC	CASSLTGTSMGGEQYF
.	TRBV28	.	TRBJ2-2	TGTGCCAGCAGTTCCGACACATCGAACACCGGGGAGCTGTTTTTT	CASSSDTSNTGELFF
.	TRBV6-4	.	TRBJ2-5	TGTGCCAGCCCCGACCGAACTAGCCCAGAGACCCAGTACTTC	CASPDRTSPETQYF
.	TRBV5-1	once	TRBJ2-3	TGCGCCAGCAGCTTCTATCAGCCGCGCACAGATACGCAGTATTTT	CASSFYQPRTDTQYF
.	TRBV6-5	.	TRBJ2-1	TGTGCCAGCAGACCCGGGACTGGCTCCTACAATGAGCAGTTCTTC	CASRPGTGSYNEQFF
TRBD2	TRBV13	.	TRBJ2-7	TGTGCCAGCAGCCGGGAGGGAGGCAGGGAGCAGTACTTC	CASSREGGREQYF
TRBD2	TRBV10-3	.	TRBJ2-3	TGTGCCATCAGTCTTAGCGGGCATAGCACAGATACGCAGTATTTT	CAISLSGHSTDTQYF
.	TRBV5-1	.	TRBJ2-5	TGCGCCAGCAGTGGTGGGGAGACCCAGTACTTC	CASSGGETQYF
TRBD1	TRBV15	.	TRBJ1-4	TGTGCCACCAGCAGAGTTGTCTTCTCCGGGACAGGGTTGGATGGCGAAAAACTGTTTTTT	CATSRVVFSGTGLDGEKLFF
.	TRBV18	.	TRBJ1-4	TGTGCCAGCTCACCAGCGACGGCCAATGAAAAACTGTTTTTT	CASSPATANEKLFF
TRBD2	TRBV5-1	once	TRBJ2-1	TGCGCCAGCAGCTTTAGCGGGAACAATGAGCAGTTCTTC	CASSFSGNNEQFF
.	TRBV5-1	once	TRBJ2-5	TGCGCCAGCGGAGGAGGACAGCAGCAAGAGACCCAGTACTTC	CASGGGQQQETQYF
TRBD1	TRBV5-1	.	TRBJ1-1	TGCGCCAGCAGCTTGGAGGTCAGGGGGACTGAAGCTTTCTTT	CASSLEVRGTEAFF
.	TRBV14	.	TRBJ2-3	TGTGCCAGCAGCCAACTTAGGGCAGATACGCAGTATTTT	CASSQLRADTQYF
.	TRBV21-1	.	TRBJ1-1	TGTGCCAGCAGCAAAGGGGAGACGAGGAACACTGAAGCTTTCTTT	CASSKGETRNTEAFF
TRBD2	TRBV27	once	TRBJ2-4	TGTGCCAGCAGTCCCCTCCTGAGAGGGAGGGACAAAAACATTCAGTACTTC	CASSPLLRGRDKNIQYF
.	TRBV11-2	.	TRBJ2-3	TGTGCCAGCAGCTTAGACTACCAGAGGGGGGGTACGCAGTATTTT	CASSLDYQRGGTQYF
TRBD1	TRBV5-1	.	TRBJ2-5	TGCGCCAGCAGCCTGGGACAGGGGGCTCAAGAGACCCAGTACTTC	CASSLGQGAQETQYF
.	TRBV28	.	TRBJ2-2	TGTGCCAGCCAAACGGGTGGGAACACCGGGGAGCTGTTTTTT	CASQTGGNTGELFF
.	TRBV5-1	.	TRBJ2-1	TGCGCCAGCAGCTTGGGGCGCGACGGTAATGAGCAGTTCTTC	CASSLGRDGNEQFF
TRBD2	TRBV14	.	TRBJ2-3	TGTGCCAGCAGCCCCTTAGCGGGACCCACAGATACGCAGTATTTT	CASSPLAGPTDTQYF
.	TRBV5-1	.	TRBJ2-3	TGCGCCAGCAGCTTGGCCAAGGAACAGGGAACAGATACGCAGTATTTT	CASSLAKEQGTDTQYF
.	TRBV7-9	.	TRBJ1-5	TGTGCCAGCAGCTTAAACCCCCCCGGCAGGGTGGATCAGCCCCAGCATTTT	CASSLNPPGRVDQPQHF
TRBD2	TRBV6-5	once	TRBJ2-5	TGTGCCAGCAGTTCTCCGGGACTAGCTTTTCGGGAGACCCAGTACTTC	CASSSPGLAFRETQYF
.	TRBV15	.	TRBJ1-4	TGTGCCACCAGCATCCGCACCCGTGAAAAACTGTTTTTT	CATSIRTREKLFF
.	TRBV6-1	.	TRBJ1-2	TGTGCCAGCAGTGAAGCGAAAGGCCAGAAATATGGCTACACCTTC	CASSEAKGQKYGYTF